A single sample gave rise to the 20 T cell receptor beta chains below, sequenced in a study of shared clonotypes between healthy human individuals. Method: immunoSEQ multiplex PCR; TCRdb's copy keeps in-frame clones and lacks some. The table has around 2.5 million clones, 80% to 95% seen once. Sequencing was performed on naive CD4+ T cells from PBMCs. Subset denoted: CD45RA+ positively selected. These receptor sequences come from a man in his late teens or twenties in good health. Some clones in this sample may be carry-over from other donors' samples.

This chain links TRBV7-3 with TRBJ2-7; D remains ambiguous. CDR1 is SGHTA and CDR2 is FQGTGA in the germline V gene. The CDR3 totals 12 residues. The V end lost 0 bases, the J end lost 5 bases, and 5 bases lay between the germline ends. The CDR3 reads CASSLTGDEQYF. CDR3 DNA: TGTGCCAGCAGCTTAACGGGCGACGAGCAGTACTTC.

The chain joins TRBV21-1 to TRBJ2-3; TRBD2 is taken as the D call from the table, unchecked against the DNA. TRBV21-1 is a pseudogene locus. The CDR3 sequence is 15 residues long. The CDR3 DNA is TGTGCCAGCACCCTCGGTGGGGCGGGGGGGGATACGCAGTATTTT. Its translation is CASTLGGAGGDTQYF.

The chain carries TRBV29-1 and TRBJ2-1; TRBD1 matches 7 bases. V lost 7 bases, J lost 4 bases, and 7 bases stayed unmatched. The CDR3 consists of 13 residues. Germline CDR1 and CDR2: SQVTM and ANQGSEA. CDR3 in amino acids: CSARTGNYNEQFF. CDR3 coding DNA: TGCAGCGCTCGGACAGGCAATTACAATGAGCAGTTCTTC.

This clone was detected once. This sample includes further DNA sequences coding for the same CDR3. The rearrangement links TRBV6-5 to TRBJ2-6, with no clear D. The CDR3 length is 16 residues. Germline CDR1 and CDR2: MNHEY and SVGAGI. V dropped 0 bases and J dropped 1 base, with 7 bases sitting between them. The DNA for the CDR3 is TGTGCCAGCAGTTACTCCCGGTCTTCTGGGGCCAACGTCCTGACTTTC. Protein sequence: CASSYSRSSGANVLTF.

A note on this clone: At the DNA level, this CDR3 is encoded by other sequences in the same sample as well. The V and J genes are TRBV5-1 and TRBJ2-1; 8 positions agree with TRBD1. J lost 5 bases, V lost 4 bases, and 5 bases had no gene match. The CDR3 covers 14 residues. Per the germline V gene, CDR1 is SGHRS and CDR2 is YFSETQ. The CDR3 here is CASSPGTGNNEQFF. CDR3 DNA: TGCGCCAGCAGCCCCGGGACAGGTAACAATGAGCAGTTCTTC.

The chain uses TRBV19 and TRBJ2-1; D unclear. Between the trimmed V and J ends, which lost 6 bases and 5 bases, there was a span of 17 bases. Germline CDR1 LNHDA, CDR2 SQIVND (reference sequence). This CDR3 spans 15 amino acids. The CDR3 DNA reads TGTGCCAGTAGAAGCCGGACCTCCGCCCACAATGAGCAGTTCTTC. Translating gives CASRSRTSAHNEQFF.

This clone is a singleton in its sample. The V and J genes are TRBV28 and TRBJ2-7, with 9 bases identical to TRBD2. The germline CDR1 and CDR2 sequences are MDHEN and SYDVKM. V lost 6 bases and J lost 0; bases outside the gene matches: 3. The CDR3 length is 14 residues. CDR3 sequence (DNA): TGTGCCAGCAGACGGACTAGCGCCTCCTACGAGCAGTACTTC. Protein: CASRRTSASYEQYF.

The chain employs TRBV10-3 and TRBJ2-1, with no clear D. The CDR3 spans 16 residues. Germline V lookup: CDR1 ENHRY, CDR2 SYGVKD. The ends were cut back, 3 bases at V and 5 bases at J, with 17 bases in the middle. CDR3 nucleotides: TGTGCCATCAGTGATTTTGGACCTTCGGTCGACAATGAGCAGTTCTTC. It translates to CAISDFGPSVDNEQFF.

The rearrangement joins TRBV18 to TRBJ1-1; D is undetermined. Germline V gene sequence: CDR1 KGHSH, CDR2 LQKENI. Trimming pared 0 bases from V and 3 bases from J, leaving 8 bases between. This CDR3 contains 14 residues. CDR3 in amino acids: CASSPPGSDTEAFF. The CDR3 region has the DNA TGTGCCAGCTCACCACCAGGATCCGACACTGAAGCTTTCTTT.

This sequence joins TRBV2 and TRBJ2-1; D gene uncertain. CDR1 and CDR2 from the germline V gene are SNHLY and FYNNEI. Deletions cut 6 bases from V and 5 bases from J, with 8 bases between. This CDR3 spans 12 amino acids. CDR3 sequence (DNA): TGTGCCAGCAGGCCTAGAAACAATGAGCAGTTCTTC. This encodes CASRPRNNEQFF.

The chain has TRBV29-1 and TRBJ2-3, with D possibly TRBD1 on 5 matching bases. Germline assignment: CDR1 SQVTM and CDR2 ANQGSEA. V lost 8 bases, J lost 4 bases, and 19 bases lay in between. The CDR3 contains 14 residues. CDR3 amino acids: CSHRWQGSADTQYF. CDR3 nucleotide sequence: TGCAGCCATCGTTGGCAGGGTAGTGCAGATACGCAGTATTTT.

The CDR3 protein is CAWNTYRGRHPQYF. CDR3 in DNA: TGTGCCTGGAATACTTACAGGGGGCGCCACCCCCAGTACTTC. This chain uses TRBV30 with TRBJ2-5; TRBD1 agrees at 9 bases. The length of the CDR3 is 14 residues. Germline V gene sequence: CDR1 GTSNPN, CDR2 SVGIG (reference sequence). Losses at the gene ends were 4 bases for V and 9 bases for J; bases not matched to a gene: 12.

The V and J genes are TRBV27 and TRBJ2-2; the D is unclear. Trimming took 6 bases from V and 1 from J, leaving 9 bases between them. CDR1 is MNHEY, CDR2 SMNVEV, per germline (reference sequence). The CDR3 totals 14 residues. The CDR3 DNA sequence: TGTGCCAGCAGCCTGGACGGGAACACCGGGGAGCTGTTTTTT. Amino acid sequence: CASSLDGNTGELFF.

The chain joins TRBV6-6 to TRBJ2-5; D may correspond to TRBD1 or TRBD2 (5 bases each). The CDR3 length is 13 residues. Germline CDR1 and CDR2: MNHNY and SVGAGI (reference sequence). V lost 7 bases and J 4 bases, leaving 13 bases between the germline ends. In DNA, the CDR3 is TGTGCCAGCACCCTCCCCGGGGCAGAGACCCAGTACTTC. This gives the protein CASTLPGAETQYF.

The V call is TRBV29-1, the J call TRBJ2-5; 9 bases map to TRBD1. CDR3 size: 13 residues. In germline, CDR1 is SQVTM, CDR2 ANQGSEA. V was clipped by 7 bases and J by 5 bases; unmatched bases: 8. CDR3 coding DNA: TGCAGCGCCAATACAGGGGGCTTGGAGACCCAGTACTTC. This translates into CSANTGGLETQYF.

This clone was counted only a few times. V usage is TRBV4-1 and J usage is TRBJ1-1, with D unclear. The CDR3 has 14 amino acids. CDR1 MGHRA and CDR2 YSYEKL come from the germline V gene. V was cut by 4 bases and J by 1 base, with 10 bases left in between. CDR3 sequence (DNA): TGCGCCAGCAGCCCTCGGGGAGGGAACACTGAAGCTTTCTTT. The encoded protein is CASSPRGGNTEAFF.

This sequence joins TRBV28 and TRBJ1-1, with D uncertain. The CDR3 is made up of 14 amino acids. Germline CDR1 is MDHEN and CDR2 is SYDVKM. V lost 5 bases and J lost 4, with 14 bases in between. CDR3 in DNA: TGTGCCAGCAGTACTGCTGGGGTAATCACTGAAGCTTTCTTT. It yields the protein CASSTAGVITEAFF.

The chain employs TRBV6-6 and TRBJ2-7; the D gene is possibly TRBD1 (6 bases). CDR1 and CDR2 from the germline V gene are MNHNY and SVGAGI (reference sequence). The CDR3 spans 14 residues. Between the trimmed V and J ends, which lost 8 bases and 2 bases, there was a span of 16 bases. CDR3 sequence (DNA): TGTGCCAGCTCCTCGGACAGCTACGCCTACGAGCAGTACTTC. Translating it yields CASSSDSYAYEQYF.

V is TRBV30 and J is TRBJ1-5; unclear D gene. Trimming left V 0 bases short and J 2 bases short, with 11 bases between. The CDR3 spans 15 residues. The V gene's germline CDR1 is GTSNPN and CDR2 SVGIG (reference sequence). CDR3 sequence reads: CAWSVPGGGNQPQHF. The CDR3 DNA is TGTGCCTGGAGTGTACCGGGCGGAGGCAATCAGCCCCAGCATTTT.

V and J are TRBV10-3 and TRBJ2-7, with D maybe TRBD2 (5 bases). Trimming took 0 bases from V and 7 from J, leaving 10 bases between them. Germline V gene sequence: CDR1 ENHRY, CDR2 SYGVKD. The CDR3 extends over 13 amino acids. DNA of the CDR3: TGTGCCATCAGTGAGTCAGGCGGGCGTGAGCAGTACTTC. It translates to CAISESGGREQYF.